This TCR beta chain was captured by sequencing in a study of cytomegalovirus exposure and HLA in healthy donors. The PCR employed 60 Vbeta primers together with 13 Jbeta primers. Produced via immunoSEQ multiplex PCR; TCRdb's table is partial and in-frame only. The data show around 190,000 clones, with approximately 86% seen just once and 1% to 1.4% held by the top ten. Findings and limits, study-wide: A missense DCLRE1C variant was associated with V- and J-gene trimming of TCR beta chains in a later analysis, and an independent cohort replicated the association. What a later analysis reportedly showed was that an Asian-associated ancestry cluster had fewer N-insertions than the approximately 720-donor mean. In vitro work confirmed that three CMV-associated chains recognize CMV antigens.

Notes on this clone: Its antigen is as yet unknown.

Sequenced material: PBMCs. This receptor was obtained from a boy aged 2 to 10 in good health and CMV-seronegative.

The CDR3 sequence is CASRLAGDNNEQFF. The CDR3 DNA reads as TGTGCCAGCAGACTAGCGGGAGACAACAATGAGCAGTTCTTC. The chain has TRBV2 and TRBJ2-1, with 11 bases matching TRBD2. The CDR3 loop spans 14 amino acids. CDR1 SNHLY and CDR2 FYNNEI come from the germline V gene. After removal of 6 bases from V and 5 bases from J, the junction contained 3 bases not matched to a gene.